Below are 32 T cell receptor beta chains sequenced from a single sample in a study of Ad26.COV2.S vaccination and SARS-CoV-2 variants. Treatment: some 19 received Ad26.COV2.S at low or high dose, single or two shots; 5 received placebo; per-sample allocation not given. Sampling happened 63 days after the first vaccine or placebo injection. Sequenced by immunoSEQ multiplex PCR; TCRdb stores in-frame clones only, minus some. The repertoire holds 350,000 to 400,000 clones, with about nine tenths as singletons. The starting material was peripheral blood, obtained in a trial of Ad26.COV2.S vaccine versus placebo. These receptors were collected from a person aged 18 to 59 who received the Ad26.COV2.S COVID-19 vaccine or a placebo.

As concerns this clone: This may arise from a read error, as a much more abundant clone is one base away. CDR3 nucleotides: TGTGCCAGCAGTTACTCGGCGGGCAATCAGCCCCAGCATTTT. Translating gives CASSYSAGNQPQHF. The chain joins TRBV6-6 to TRBJ1-5; D is unresolved. This CDR3 spans 14 amino acids. Looked up from germline, CDR1 is MNHNY and CDR2 is SVGAGI (reference sequence). V lost 0 bases, J lost 2 bases, and 5 bases lay in between.

This rearrangement joins TRBV9 to TRBJ1-5; the D gene is possibly TRBD1 (6 bases). Deletions cut 1 base from V and 0 bases from J, with 14 bases between. The CDR3 consists of 17 residues. Germline lookup yields CDR1 SGDLS and CDR2 YYNGEE. The CDR3 protein is CASSVLGGGYSNQPQHF. The CDR3 region has the DNA TGTGCCAGCAGCGTACTAGGGGGAGGGTATAGCAATCAGCCCCAGCATTTT.

A single count supports this clone. V usage is TRBV10-3 and J usage is TRBJ2-5, with 9 bases fitting TRBD1. The V and J ends lost 6 bases and 3 bases, in that order; junction bases with no gene match: 5. This CDR3 is built from 14 residues. Per germline, CDR1 ENHRY and CDR2 SYGVKD. The CDR3 DNA is TGTGCCATCAGCCAACAGGGGGCGGAAGAGACCCAGTACTTC. It translates to CAISQQGAEETQYF.

The chain links TRBV19 to TRBJ2-3; no reliable D call. Germline V CDR1 and CDR2: LNHDA, SQIVND (reference sequence). The CDR3 is 12 amino acids. Trimming cost V 6 bases and J 3 bases, with 7 bases left between them. CDR3 bases: TGTGCCAGTAGCAGACGGACAGATACGCAGTATTTT. Translated: CASSRRTDTQYF.

The gene calls are TRBV7-3 and TRBJ2-1; 12 nucleotides match TRBD2. Germline CDR1 and CDR2: SGHTA and FQGTGA. The CDR3 length is 15 residues. V gave up 2 bases and J gave up 6 bases; unmatched junction bases: 2. This CDR3 reads CASSLLAGGPNEQFF. The DNA of the CDR3 is TGTGCCAGCAGCTTACTAGCGGGAGGGCCCAATGAGCAGTTCTTC. Based on the CDR3 plus reference TRBV7-3 and TRBJ2-1, the full variable domain is GAGVSQTPSNKVTEKGKYVELRCDPISGHTALYWYRQSLGQGPEFLIYFQGTGAADDSGLPNDRFFAVRPEGSVSTLKIQRTERGDSAVYLCASSLLAGGPNEQFFGPGTRLTVL.

The gene calls are TRBV6-1 and TRBJ1-5; a possible D gene is TRBD1 (6 bases). There are 16 residues in the CDR3. The germline V gene has CDR1 MNHNS and CDR2 SASEGT. Trimming pared 0 bases from V and 3 bases from J, leaving 12 bases between. Written as DNA, the CDR3 is TGTGCCAGCAGTGAAGCTCGGGGGCTGTACAATCAGCCCCAGCATTTT. Residues: CASSEARGLYNQPQHF.

This clone showed up just a few times. This chain uses TRBV9 with TRBJ2-6; D is undetermined. This CDR3 comprises 14 residues. Per the germline V gene, CDR1 is SGDLS and CDR2 is YYNGEE. V was clipped by 4 bases and J by 4 bases, with 9 bases between them. CDR3: CASSPRAGANVLTF. CDR3 bases: TGTGCCAGCAGCCCCCGGGCCGGGGCCAACGTCCTGACTTTC.

Written as DNA, the CDR3 is TGTGCCAGCAGCTTAGCTAGCGGGACTTACAATGAGCAGTTCTTC. Its translation: CASSLASGTYNEQFF. This chain links TRBV7-6 with TRBJ2-1; 8 nucleotides align to TRBD2. J lost 4 bases, V lost 0 bases, and 2 bases had no gene match. Germline V lookup: CDR1 SGHVS, CDR2 FNYEAQ. The CDR3 is made up of 15 amino acids.

This clone appeared once. The rearrangement links TRBV28 to TRBJ1-2, with D perhaps matching TRBD1 (5 bases). The CDR3 has 15 amino acids. Trimming stripped 7 bases from V and 8 bases from J, with 23 bases between. From germline, CDR1 is MDHEN and CDR2 SYDVKM. CDR3: CASNTGAPGMGGYTF. CDR3 coding DNA: TGTGCCAGCAACACCGGGGCCCCTGGGATGGGCGGCTACACCTTC.

This chain joins TRBV11-2 and TRBJ2-7, with a weak D call TRBD2 (5 bases). The CDR3 has 15 amino acids. V was pared by 3 bases and J by 0 bases, with 12 bases between. CDR1 SGHAT and CDR2 FQNNGV come from the germline V gene. The CDR3 protein is CASSFSAVSSYEQYF. DNA for the CDR3: TGTGCCAGCAGCTTTTCAGCGGTGAGCTCCTACGAGCAGTACTTC.

The genes are TRBV2 and TRBJ2-3, with a possible D match to TRBD2 (5 bases). The CDR3 has 14 residues. Germline V gives CDR1 SNHLY, CDR2 FYNNEI. Trimming removed 7 bases at V and 4 bases at J, with 15 bases between. The CDR3 DNA follows: TGTGCCAGCAAGAGGGAAGTCATCGCAGATACGCAGTATTTT. It codes for CASKREVIADTQYF.

The CDR3: CANQGAGGNTEAFF. The CDR3 DNA is TGTGCCAACCAGGGGGCCGGGGGGAACACTGAAGCTTTCTTT. The rearrangement uses TRBV28 and TRBJ1-1; TRBD1 matches at 8 bases. Germline values: CDR1 MDHEN, CDR2 SYDVKM. J lost 1 base, V lost 10 bases, and 8 bases had no gene match. There are 14 residues in the CDR3.

This clone has just one count. The chain has TRBV9 and TRBJ2-1, with D uncertain. V was clipped by 1 base and J by 5 bases, with 7 bases between them. CDR3 length equals 13 residues. CDR1 and CDR2 (germline): SGDLS, YYNGEE. The CDR3 sequence: CASSVYLHNEQFF. As DNA, the CDR3 is TGTGCCAGCAGCGTATATCTCCACAATGAGCAGTTCTTC.

V is TRBV12-5 and J is TRBJ1-1; no clear D gene. The germline gives CDR1 LGHNT, CDR2 FRNRAP. The V and J ends lost 7 bases and 2 bases respectively, with 8 bases between them. The CDR3 is 12 amino acids. This chain's CDR3 is CASVAINTEAFF. In DNA, the CDR3 is TGTGCTAGTGTTGCCATAAACACTGAAGCTTTCTTT.

V usage is TRBV5-1 and J usage is TRBJ2-5, with 9 bases identical to TRBD2. Trimming removed 2 bases from V and 4 bases from J; junction bases left unmatched: 6. Germline V lookup: CDR1 SGHRS, CDR2 YFSETQ. CDR3 length: 15 residues. The DNA of the CDR3 is TGCGCCAGCAGCTTTGGCGGGAGGGCCTCAGAGACCCAGTACTTC. It yields the protein CASSFGGRASETQYF. Full variable domain (remainder filled in from reference TRBV5-1 and TRBJ2-5): KAGVTQTPRYLIKTRGQQVTLSCSPISGHRSVSWYQQTPGQGLQFLFEYFSETQRNKGNFPGRFSGRQFSNSRSEMNVSTLELGDSALYLCASSFGGRASETQYFGPGTRLLVL.

The rearrangement joins TRBV7-9 to TRBJ2-5; 10 positions agree with TRBD2. After removal of 2 bases from V and 4 bases from J, the junction contained 1 base not matched to a gene. CDR3 length equals 14 residues. CDR1 is SEHNR and CDR2 is FQNEAQ in the germline V gene (reference sequence). CDR3 in amino acids: CASSLRLAGETQYF. CDR3 nucleotide sequence: TGTGCCAGCAGCTTACGACTAGCGGGAGAGACCCAGTACTTC.

The rearrangement uses TRBV5-5 and TRBJ2-7; 7 positions agree with TRBD2. Trimming took 2 bases from V and 0 from J; bases not matched to a gene: 2. The CDR3 sequence is 14 residues long. Germline assignment: CDR1 SGHKS and CDR2 YYEKEE (reference sequence). The CDR3: CASSLTSASYEQYF. In DNA form, the CDR3 reads TGTGCCAGCAGCTTAACTAGCGCCTCCTACGAGCAGTACTTC.

The chain couples TRBV7-9 to TRBJ1-1; D is possibly TRBD1 (5 bases). This CDR3 has 15 residues. The V gene's germline CDR1 is SEHNR and CDR2 FQNEAQ (reference sequence). Trimming took 2 bases from V and 2 from J, leaving 12 bases between them. The CDR3 protein is CASSLIEGTNTEAFF. CDR3 nucleotide sequence: TGTGCCAGCAGCTTAATCGAGGGGACCAACACTGAAGCTTTCTTT.

This chain joins TRBV5-1 and TRBJ2-7, with 12 bases identical to TRBD1. This CDR3 is 14 amino acids long. CDR1 and CDR2 from the germline V gene are SGHRS and YFSETQ. J was trimmed by 7 bases and V by 5 bases; bases with no gene match: 7. The CDR3 region is CASRRDRGLGEQYF. In nucleotides, the CDR3 is TGCGCCAGCAGACGGGACAGGGGGCTGGGGGAGCAGTACTTC.

The chain links TRBV7-3 to TRBJ2-3; TRBD1 aligns across 9 bases. There are 15 residues in the CDR3. J was trimmed by 4 bases and V by 5 bases; bases with no gene match: 7. Germline CDR1 is SGHTA and CDR2 is FQGTGA. The CDR3 DNA sequence: TGTGCCAGCAGCCCACAGGGGGCGCGGGCAGATACGCAGTATTTT. Amino acids: CASSPQGARADTQYF.

The chain is built from TRBV28 and TRBJ2-7; D not resolved. This CDR3 contains 14 residues. Germline CDR1 reads MDHEN; CDR2 reads SYDVKM. Trimming stripped 0 bases from V and 9 bases from J, with 15 bases between. The chain's CDR3 is CASSLWGMGNLQYF. The CDR3 DNA reads as TGTGCCAGCAGTTTATGGGGGATGGGGAATCTGCAGTACTTC.

The V and J genes are TRBV19 and TRBJ2-1, with D possibly matching TRBD2 (6 bases). CDR1 and CDR2 from the germline V gene are LNHDA and SQIVND (reference sequence). The CDR3 is 13 amino acids. Trimming removed 7 bases from V and 5 bases from J, with 12 bases in between. The DNA of the CDR3 is TGTGCCAGTATGAGCGGGCACAACAATGAGCAGTTCTTC. It translates to CASMSGHNNEQFF.

The chain uses TRBV4-3 and TRBJ2-1; 12 nucleotides agree with TRBD2. Looked up from germline, CDR1 is LGHNA and CDR2 is YSLEER. The V and J ends lost 2 bases and 3 bases, in that order; junction bases with no gene match: 5. This CDR3 is 17 amino acids long. The CDR3 coding sequence is TGCGCCAGCAGCCAAAATGCGGGACTAGCGGGCTACAATGAGCAGTTCTTC. This sequence encodes CASSQNAGLAGYNEQFF.

The genes are TRBV7-8 and TRBJ2-7; TRBD2 matches 8 bases. The CDR3 has 14 residues. After removal of 5 bases from V and 3 bases from J, the junction contained 6 bases not matched to a gene. In germline, CDR1 is SGHVS, CDR2 FQNEAQ. CDR3 sequence: CASSPLAEFYEQYF. CDR3 in DNA: TGTGCCAGCAGCCCACTAGCGGAGTTCTACGAGCAGTACTTC.

The chain is built from TRBV5-1 and TRBJ2-7; a weak D match, TRBD1 (7 bases). Germline-derived CDR1 and CDR2 are SGHRS and YFSETQ. The CDR3 is 16 amino acids. V lost 4 bases and J lost 5, with 22 bases in between. The CDR3 bases are TGCGCCAGCAGCAACCCTCGGACAGGAGGGAAGAACGAGCAGTACTTC. Translation gives CASSNPRTGGKNEQYF. Full variable domain (missing parts from reference TRBV5-1 and TRBJ2-7): KAGVTQTPRYLIKTRGQQVTLSCSPISGHRSVSWYQQTPGQGLQFLFEYFSETQRNKGNFPGRFSGRQFSNSRSEMNVSTLELGDSALYLCASSNPRTGGKNEQYFGPGTRLTVT.

V is TRBV15 and J is TRBJ2-7; possible D gene TRBD1, 5 bases. The CDR3 has 13 amino acids. Trimming took off 3 bases at V and 2 bases at J, with 8 bases between the two ends. Germline CDR1 LNHNV, CDR2 YYDKDF (reference sequence). The CDR3 spells CATSRDKTYEQYF. In DNA form, the CDR3 reads TGTGCCACCAGCAGGGACAAGACCTACGAGCAGTACTTC.

The chain employs TRBV10-1 and TRBJ2-1; possibly TRBD1 for D (6 bases). Looked up from germline, CDR1 is WNHNN and CDR2 is SYGVQD (reference sequence). V was cut by 6 bases and J by 5 bases, with 11 bases left in between. The CDR3 is made up of 13 amino acids. The CDR3, as DNA: TGCGCCAGCAGCGCAGGGGCGGACAATGAGCAGTTCTTC. It yields the protein CASSAGADNEQFF.

V usage is TRBV6-5 and J usage is TRBJ1-2; the match to TRBD1 covers 7 bases. The CDR3 loop spans 15 amino acids. The V segment lost 0 bases and the J segment 4 bases; nucleotides outside the gene matches: 5. The germline CDR1 and CDR2 sequences are MNHEY and SVGAGI. CDR3 amino acids: CASSYSGTETYGYTF. CDR3 coding DNA: TGTGCCAGCAGTTACTCGGGGACAGAAACCTATGGCTACACCTTC.

This clone has more than one count but fewer than ten. The CDR3 is CASSLGQEPYEQYF. CDR3 nucleotides: TGCGCCAGCAGCTTGGGACAGGAACCCTACGAGCAGTACTTC. The gene calls are TRBV5-1 and TRBJ2-7, with a tentative D call TRBD1 (6 bases). CDR1 is SGHRS, CDR2 YFSETQ, per germline. V lost 0 bases, J lost 2 bases, and 9 bases lay in between. CDR3 length: 14 residues.

This clone was seen just once. This chain uses TRBV30 with TRBJ2-7; possible D gene TRBD2, 6 bases. This CDR3 has 14 residues. CDR1 and CDR2 from the germline V gene are GTSNPN and SVGIG (reference sequence). With 1 base removed from V and 7 bases from J, the gap between germline ends came to 17 bases. The CDR3 here is CAWSEGRGPGEQYF. Written as DNA, the CDR3 is TGTGCCTGGAGTGAGGGGCGGGGCCCTGGGGAGCAGTACTTC. Together with reference TRBV30 and TRBJ2-7, the CDR3 gives the full variable domain: SQTIHQWPATLVQPVGSPLSLECTVEGTSNPNLYWYRQAAGRGLQLLFYSVGIGQISSEVPQNLSASRPQDRQFILSSKKLLLSDSGFYLCAWSEGRGPGEQYFGPGTRLTVT.

Remarks on this clone: The identical CDR3 is also encoded by other nucleotide sequences in the sample. The chain is built from TRBV5-1 and TRBJ1-1; the match to TRBD1 covers 8 bases. This CDR3 has 15 residues. Per the germline V gene, CDR1 is SGHRS and CDR2 is YFSETQ. The J segment lost 1 base and the V segment lost 0 bases, leaving 2 bases of the junction unmatched. CDR3 protein: CASSLAGTGNTEAFF. In nucleotides, the CDR3 is TGCGCCAGCAGCTTGGCCGGGACAGGGAACACTGAAGCTTTCTTT.

The CDR3, as DNA: TGTGCCACCAGTGATTCCGGGACTAGCGGGAGGGGAGAGCAGTTCTTC. This encodes CATSDSGTSGRGEQFF. V usage is TRBV24-1 and J usage is TRBJ2-1; 16 positions agree with TRBD2. The CDR3 runs to 16 residues. Germline CDR1 reads KGHDR; CDR2 reads SFDVKD. The junction had 4 bases not matched to a gene; V was cut back by 2 bases and J by 10 bases.